The clone carrying this T cell receptor beta chain appeared a few times. Every sample gave at least 5 micrograms of total RNA when it was extracted. A second roughly 7 to 12 cycle PCR used barcoded and J-beta primers. TCRdb re-called the 5' RACE reads through MiXCR, storing one row per CDR3 protein. Here the sample spans 1,300,000 or so distinct CDR3 sequences, around 59% being singletons. The sample is drawn from a study of blood T cells in healthy people across ages. Between the trimmed V and J ends, which lost 5 bases and 2 bases, there was a span of 20 bases. Germline V CDR1 and CDR2: SGHKS, YYEKEE (reference sequence). The CDR3 is 16 residues long.

Sequenced material: blood. The TCR was taken from a man between 18 and 35 years old in good health. This chain connects TRBV5-5 to TRBJ2-7; TRBD1 might be the D (5 bases). For the CDR3, the DNA is TGTGCCAGCAGTTCACGGAGCTCTGGACAACCCTACGAGCAGTACTTC. It encodes CASSSRSSGQPYEQYF.